This T cell receptor (beta chain) comes out of a study of blood T cell repertoires in COVID-19. Background on the study: The United States, Italy and Spain supplied acute and convalescent COVID-19 samples.

As originally analysed: Estimation of nucleated cell counts relied on the amplification of reference gene primers. The repertoire was sequenced with immunoSEQ multiplex PCR; TCRdb's copy has only in-frame clones and lacks some. Clone size and the V and J calls come from that table; the DNA yielded D and trimming. The sample records 70,000 or so clones, around 78% being singletons. Trimming left V 6 bases short and J 5 bases short, with 11 bases between. Germline V lookup: CDR1 MGHRA, CDR2 YSYEKL. The CDR3 consists of 12 residues. The chain is built from TRBV4-1 and TRBJ2-7; D is perhaps TRBD1 (5 bases). This receptor was obtained from a human donor in a cohort sampled during active COVID-19. The specimen sequenced was peripheral blood. The chain's CDR3 is CASSLRGHEQYF. The CDR3 DNA follows: TGCGCCAGCAGTCTAAGGGGCCACGAGCAGTACTTC.